This entry concerns a single T cell receptor beta chain. The record originates from a study of T cells expressing NK-cell markers. TCRdb reworked the 5' RACE reads into one entry per CDR3 protein, no DNA. Across about 180,000 distinct CDR3 sequences, the top ten clones capture 20% of the sample. Sequencing was carried out using blood T cells: a sorted CD56 or NKG2C T cell subset, CD4+ or CD8+ T cells, or bulk PBMC T cells (not recorded which). The sequence derives from a man aged 18-75 years in good health.

This CDR3 is CASSLEGGQMNTEAFF. V is TRBV7-8 and J is TRBJ1-1. The length of the CDR3 is 16 residues. Germline CDR1 is SGHVS and CDR2 is FQNEAQ.